This TCR beta chain was obtained from a study of CD8+CD57+ T cells in acquired aplastic anemia listed by TCRdb under 2018. At the level of the whole study: DNA extracted from sorted CD4+ and CD8+ cells had a mean of around 3.3 ug, with a range of roughly 0.17 to 27.4 ug. Mean read counts for healthy donor samples were around 10 million for CD4+ cells and some 11 million for CD8+ cells.

Turning to this clonotype: No cognate antigen has been identified for it. Base qualities were left out, and no much larger clone turns up one base away.

There are 11 amino acids in the CDR3, from cysteine to phenylalanine inclusive. The DNA shown is the 33-base CDR3, in frame from base 1. From a lookup of the germline V gene, CDR1 and CDR2 are SNHLY and FYNNEI. The junction carries 8 bases between V and J, which are trimmed by 6 bases and 5 bases respectively. The study deep-sequenced TCR repertoires of sorted CD4+ and CD8+ blood T cells from severe aplastic anemia patients and healthy subjects. Ficoll-Paque density gradient centrifugation was used to isolate peripheral blood mononuclear cells. Before DNA extraction, CD4+ and CD8+ T cells were sorted with FACS or magnetic beads. The paper as a whole reports these results and caveats: Patients and healthy controls showed no significant difference in CD8+ Simpson's diversity (P=0.060). Although roughly 29 CD8+ CDR3 sequences were shared by patients and controls, these sequences appeared highly expressed in patients and within the immunodominant clones of patients.

Profiling of TCR beta VDJ combinations and CDR3 sequences used genomic DNA as the template. TCR repertoire sequencing was run on an Illumina HiSeq 2000. Processing in the source paper ran as follows. TRBV/TRBJ rearrangement plots, CDR3 size and DJ length profiles, and Simpson's diversity index were used to evaluate the repertoires. The most abundant DNA sequence in the deep sequencing data was defined as the immunodominant clone. CDR3 amino acid sequences were checked for sharing between subjects and were compared against published repertoires and the VDJdb database. TCRdb reworked the public reads: Q25 trimming with fastp, MiXCR clone assembly, productive beta chains retained. Each CDR3 protein appears once, grouped with its most common genes and DNA. TCRdb, not the original authors, processed these V and J calls. Within this sample are 42,000 or so distinct CDR3 sequences, with roughly 65% of them counted one time only. 20% to 25% of the sample rests with the top ten.

The TCR sequence derives from a human donor in good health, serving as a control. Specimen: sorted CD4+, CD8+, or CD8+CD57+ T cells (not recorded which) from PBMCs. The sequence links TRBV2 to TRBJ2-7; the D gene cannot be named for sure. CDR3 region: CASRTTDEQYF. The bases are TGTGCCAGCAGGACCACTGACGAGCAGTACTTC.